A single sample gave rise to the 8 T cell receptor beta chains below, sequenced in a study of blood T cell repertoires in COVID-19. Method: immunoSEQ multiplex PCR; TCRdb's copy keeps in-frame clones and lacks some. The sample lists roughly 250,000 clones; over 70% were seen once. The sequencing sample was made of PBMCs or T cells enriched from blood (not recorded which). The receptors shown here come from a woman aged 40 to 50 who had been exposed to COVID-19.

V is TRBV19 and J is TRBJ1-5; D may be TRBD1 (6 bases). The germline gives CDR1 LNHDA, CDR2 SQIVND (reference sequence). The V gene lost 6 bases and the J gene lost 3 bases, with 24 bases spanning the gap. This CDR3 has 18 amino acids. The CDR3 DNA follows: TGTGCCAGTAGGGTGACTACAGGGTCTTTAGGTTTCAATCAGCCCCAGCATTTT. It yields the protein CASRVTTGSLGFNQPQHF.

Here the CDR3 reads CSVDRGVYNEQFF. DNA of the CDR3: TGCAGCGTTGACAGGGGGGTCTACAATGAGCAGTTCTTC. The chain links TRBV29-1 to TRBJ2-1; D perhaps matches TRBD1 (7 bases). The CDR3 loop spans 13 amino acids. Looked up from germline, CDR1 is SQVTM and CDR2 is ANQGSEA. V was clipped by 3 bases and J by 3 bases, with 9 bases between them.

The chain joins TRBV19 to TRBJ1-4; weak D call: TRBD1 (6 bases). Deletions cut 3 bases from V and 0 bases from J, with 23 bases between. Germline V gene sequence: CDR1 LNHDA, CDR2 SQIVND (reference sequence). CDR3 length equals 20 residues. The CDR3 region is CASSIFFDRQKGTTNEKLFF. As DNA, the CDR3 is TGTGCCAGTAGTATTTTCTTTGACAGGCAGAAAGGCACAACTAATGAAAAACTGTTTTTT.

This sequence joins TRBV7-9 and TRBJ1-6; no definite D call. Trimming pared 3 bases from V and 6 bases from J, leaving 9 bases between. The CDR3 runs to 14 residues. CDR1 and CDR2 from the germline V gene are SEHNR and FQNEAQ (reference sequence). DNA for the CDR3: TGTGCCAGCAGCTTTTCGGGAGGTAATTCACCCCTCCACTTT. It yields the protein CASSFSGGNSPLHF.

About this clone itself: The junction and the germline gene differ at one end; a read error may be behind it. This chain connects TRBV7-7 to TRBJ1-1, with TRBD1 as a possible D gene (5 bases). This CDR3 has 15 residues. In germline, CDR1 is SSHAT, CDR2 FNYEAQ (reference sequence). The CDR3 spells CASSLNNTGDTEAFF. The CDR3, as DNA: TGTGCTAGCAGCTTAAATAATACGGGGGACACTGAAGCTTTCTTT.

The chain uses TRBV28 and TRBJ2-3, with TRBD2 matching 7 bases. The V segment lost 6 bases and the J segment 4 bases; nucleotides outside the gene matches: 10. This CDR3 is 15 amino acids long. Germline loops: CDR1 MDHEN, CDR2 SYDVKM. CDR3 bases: TGTGCCAGCAGCCTCTTGGGAGGGGAGTCAGATACGCAGTATTTT. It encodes CASSLLGGESDTQYF.

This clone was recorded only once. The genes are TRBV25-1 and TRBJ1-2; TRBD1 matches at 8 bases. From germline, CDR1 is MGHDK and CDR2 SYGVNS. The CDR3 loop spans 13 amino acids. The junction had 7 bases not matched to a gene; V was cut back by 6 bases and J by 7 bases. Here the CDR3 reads CASSFGTGFGYTF. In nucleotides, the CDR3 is TGTGCCAGCAGCTTCGGGACAGGCTTTGGCTACACCTTC.

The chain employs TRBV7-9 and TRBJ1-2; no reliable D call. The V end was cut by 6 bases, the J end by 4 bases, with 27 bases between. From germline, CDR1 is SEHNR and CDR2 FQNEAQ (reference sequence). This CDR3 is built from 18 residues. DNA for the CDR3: TGTGCCAGCAGTAATTTGGCCCCCGGTTCCCACCCAGGCTATGGCTACACCTTC. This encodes CASSNLAPGSHPGYGYTF.